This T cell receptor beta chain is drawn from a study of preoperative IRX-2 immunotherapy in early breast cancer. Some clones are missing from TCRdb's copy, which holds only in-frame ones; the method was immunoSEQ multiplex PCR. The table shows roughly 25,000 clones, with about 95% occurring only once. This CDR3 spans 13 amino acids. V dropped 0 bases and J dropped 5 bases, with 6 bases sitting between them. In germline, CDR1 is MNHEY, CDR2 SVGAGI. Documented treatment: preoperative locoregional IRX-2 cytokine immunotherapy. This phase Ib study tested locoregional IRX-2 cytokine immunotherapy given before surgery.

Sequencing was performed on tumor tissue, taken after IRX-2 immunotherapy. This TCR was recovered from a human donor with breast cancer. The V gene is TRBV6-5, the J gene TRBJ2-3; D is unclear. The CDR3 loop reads CASSYSTGDTQYF. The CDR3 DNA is TGTGCCAGCAGTTACTCGACGGGAGATACGCAGTATTTT.